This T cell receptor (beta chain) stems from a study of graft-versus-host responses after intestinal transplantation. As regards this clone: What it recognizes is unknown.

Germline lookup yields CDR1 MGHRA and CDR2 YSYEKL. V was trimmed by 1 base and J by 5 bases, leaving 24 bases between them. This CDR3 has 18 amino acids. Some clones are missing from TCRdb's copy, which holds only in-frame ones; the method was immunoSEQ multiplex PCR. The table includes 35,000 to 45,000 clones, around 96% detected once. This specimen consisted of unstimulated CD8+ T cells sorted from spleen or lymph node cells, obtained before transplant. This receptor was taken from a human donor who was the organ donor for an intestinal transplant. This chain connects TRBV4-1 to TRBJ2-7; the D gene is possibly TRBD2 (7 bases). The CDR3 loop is CASSQAQTLGGPRNEQYF. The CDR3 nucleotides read TGCGCCAGCAGCCAAGCGCAGACTCTGGGGGGGCCTAGGAACGAGCAGTACTTC.